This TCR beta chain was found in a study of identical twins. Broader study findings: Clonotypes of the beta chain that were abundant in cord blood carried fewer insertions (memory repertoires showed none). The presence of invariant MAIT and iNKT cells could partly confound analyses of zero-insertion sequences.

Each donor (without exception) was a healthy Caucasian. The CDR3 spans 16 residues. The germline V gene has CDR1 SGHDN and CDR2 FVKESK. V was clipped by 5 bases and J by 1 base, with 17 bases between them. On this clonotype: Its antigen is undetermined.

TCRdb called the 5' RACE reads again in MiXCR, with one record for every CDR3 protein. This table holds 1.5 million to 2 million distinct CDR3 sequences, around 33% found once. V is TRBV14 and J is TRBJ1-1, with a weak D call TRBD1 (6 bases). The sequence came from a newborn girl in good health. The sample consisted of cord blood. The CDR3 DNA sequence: TGTGCCAGCAGCGTTCAGGGGACAATTACGAACACTGAAGCTTTCTTT. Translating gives CASSVQGTITNTEAFF. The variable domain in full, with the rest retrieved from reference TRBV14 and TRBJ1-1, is EAGVTQFPSHSVIEKGQTVTLRCDPISGHDNLYWYRRVMGKEIKFLLHFVKESKQDESGMPNNRFLAERTGGTYSTLKVQPAELEDSGVYFCASSVQGTITNTEAFFGQGTRLTVV.